This entry concerns a single T cell receptor (beta chain). Its antigen is still unknown. The sample is drawn from a study of OX40 agonist ivuxolimab in advanced cancers. About the study: People who had prior anti-PD-1, anti-PD-L1 or anti-CTLA-4 therapy could take part, and less than 50% had some. Three patients, one with hepatocellular carcinoma and two with cutaneous melanoma, achieved partial responses. Findings and caveats of the study: CD8+ T cells showed, on average, more clonal expansion than CD4+ cells. Clonal expansion in partial responders at 0.1-3.0 mg/kg ranked among the lowest.

The method was immunoSEQ multiplex PCR; TCRdb's version includes in-frame clones alone and lacks a portion of them. This sample carries tens of thousands of clones, roughly 80% of them seen once, and the ten largest clones take approximately 1.7%. This clonotype originated in an adult with an advanced solid tumor such as melanoma, head and neck, liver or kidney cancer. The specimen was CD4+ or CD8+ T cells sorted from blood, collected in a trial of the OX40 agonist ivuxolimab.

CDR3 bases: TGTGCCAGCAGAGTAGCGGGGGGCATCGCAGATACGCAGTATTTT. This sequence encodes CASRVAGGIADTQYF. The chain recombines TRBV28 with TRBJ2-3; TRBD2 matches 10 bases. The germline V gene has CDR1 MDHEN and CDR2 SYDVKM. V trimming: 6 bases; J trimming: 4 bases; junction bases outside the gene matches: 7. The CDR3 extends over 15 amino acids.